This record looks at one TCR beta chain sequence and its context. The assay was immunoSEQ multiplex PCR, and TCRdb's table has in-frame clones only and misses some. The repertoire has 55,000 to 60,000 clones, about 93% of them found once; the top ten carry less than 5.5%. Germline loops: CDR1 SGHTA, CDR2 FQGNSA. The CDR3 is 15 residues long. V lost 2 bases and J lost 9; bases outside the gene matches: 6. The entry originates in a study of technical replicates of blood from a handful of donors. This sequence originates from a human donor in good health. Some clones in this sample may be carry-over from other donors' samples. The chain combines TRBV7-2 with TRBJ1-6; TRBD1 matches at 8 bases. Material for sequencing was PBMCs. Here the CDR3 DNA reads TGTGCCAGCAGCTTAATAAGGACAGGGCGTTCACCCCTCCACTTT. Encoded protein: CASSLIRTGRSPLHF.